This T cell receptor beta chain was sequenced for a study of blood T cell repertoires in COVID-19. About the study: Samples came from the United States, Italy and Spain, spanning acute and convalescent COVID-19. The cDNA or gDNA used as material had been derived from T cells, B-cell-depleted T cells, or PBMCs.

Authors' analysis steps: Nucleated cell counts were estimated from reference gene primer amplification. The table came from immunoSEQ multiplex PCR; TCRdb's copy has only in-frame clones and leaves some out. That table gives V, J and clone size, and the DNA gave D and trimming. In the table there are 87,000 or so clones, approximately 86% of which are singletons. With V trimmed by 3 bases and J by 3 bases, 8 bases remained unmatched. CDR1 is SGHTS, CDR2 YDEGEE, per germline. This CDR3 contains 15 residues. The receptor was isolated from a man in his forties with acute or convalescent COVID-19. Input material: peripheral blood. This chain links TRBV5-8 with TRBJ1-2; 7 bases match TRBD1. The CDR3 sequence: CASSYAQGRHYGYTF. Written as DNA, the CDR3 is TGTGCCAGCAGCTATGCACAGGGGCGCCACTATGGCTACACCTTC.